The 10 T cell receptor beta chains below all came from one sample that was sequenced in a study of blood T cells in healthy people across ages (dated by TCRdb to the mid-2010s). To prepare the library, 5' RACE was applied. These reads were obtained on an Illumina HiSeq 2500. A second roughly 6 to 11 cycle PCR used a sample-barcoded 5' primer and a J-beta primer mix. TCRdb's own reprocessing of the public reads used fastp at Q25 and MiXCR and kept productive beta chains. One record per CDR3 amino acid sequence lists the most common genes and DNA. Within this sample are 650,000 to 700,000 distinct CDR3 sequences, with over 40% of them counted one time only. The ten largest clones take up approximately 15% of the sample. The material sequenced was blood. Receptors were obtained from a woman of 80 years or more in good health.

This chain connects TRBV12-3 or TRBV12-4 to TRBJ2-3, with 7 bases lining up with TRBD2. The CDR3 extends over 15 amino acids. The J segment lost 3 bases and the V segment lost 3 bases, leaving 6 bases of the junction unmatched. CDR3 loop: CASSFRSSGTDTQYF. The CDR3 coding sequence is TGTGCCAGCAGTTTTCGATCTAGCGGAACAGATACGCAGTATTTT.

The V and J genes are TRBV29-1 and TRBJ1-1; maybe TRBD1 (6 bases). Trimming removed 1 base at V and 1 base at J, with 13 bases between. The CDR3 length is 15 residues. Germline V gives CDR1 SQVTM, CDR2 ANQGSEA. As DNA, the CDR3 is TGCAGCGTTGAAGCCGGGGGACACCCGAACACTGAAGCTTTCTTT. This translates into CSVEAGGHPNTEAFF.

Here the CDR3 reads CSVGDFAYNEQYF. CDR3 sequence (DNA): TGCAGCGTCGGGGACTTCGCCTACAATGAGCAGTACTTC. The chain has TRBV29-1 and TRBJ2-7; a weak D match, TRBD2 (6 bases). This CDR3 comprises 13 residues. The germline CDR1 and CDR2 sequences are SQVTM and ANQGSEA. Trimming took 6 bases from V and 7 from J, leaving 19 bases between them.

There are many counts of this clonotype. The V gene is TRBV27, the J gene TRBJ2-3; 9 nucleotides agree with TRBD1. Germline-derived CDR1 and CDR2 are MNHEY and SMNVEV (reference sequence). V lost 5 bases and J lost 2; bases outside the gene matches: 8. CDR3 length: 16 residues. The CDR3 reads CASSAGQGWVTDTQYF. The CDR3, as DNA: TGTGCCAGCAGTGCAGGACAGGGGTGGGTCACAGATACGCAGTATTTT.

V is TRBV29-1 and J is TRBJ2-2, with 7 bases fitting TRBD2. The J segment lost 5 bases and the V segment lost 5 bases, leaving 8 bases of the junction unmatched. Looked up from germline, CDR1 is SQVTM and CDR2 is ANQGSEA. CDR3 length equals 14 residues. CDR3 protein: CSVSLAETTGELFF. CDR3 sequence (DNA): TGCAGCGTTAGTCTAGCGGAGACTACCGGGGAGCTGTTTTTT.

This clonotype appeared many times. This chain joins TRBV20-1 and TRBJ2-1; D is unresolved. This CDR3 spans 12 amino acids. The V end was cut by 6 bases, the J end by 3 bases, with 9 bases between. Germline V gene data show CDR1 as DFQATT and CDR2 as SNEGSKA (reference sequence). The CDR3 coding sequence is TGCAGTGCCATCGTGGTCTACAATGAGCAGTTCTTC. This translates into CSAIVVYNEQFF.

This clonotype showed up just a few times. The chain carries TRBV20-1 and TRBJ2-2, with D possibly being TRBD1 or TRBD2 (5 bases each). V shed 0 bases and J shed 3 bases, with 20 bases lying between them. In germline, CDR1 is DFQATT, CDR2 SNEGSKA (reference sequence). This CDR3 has 18 residues. DNA for the CDR3: TGCAGTGCTAGAGATCCGAGGGGAGTAGGGACCCACACCGGGGAGCTGTTTTTT. Residues: CSARDPRGVGTHTGELFF.

This clonotype was counted ten times or more. V is TRBV27 and J is TRBJ2-5; D is perhaps TRBD2 (5 bases). This CDR3 comprises 15 residues. V lost 9 bases, J lost 1 base, and 18 bases lay in between. Germline values: CDR1 MNHEY, CDR2 SMNVEV (reference sequence). DNA of the CDR3: TGTGCCAGTAGGCCGGGGTGGAGGCTCCAAGAGACCCAGTACTTC. Protein product: CASRPGWRLQETQYF.

J is TRBJ2-4 and V is TRBV2, with no clear D. CDR3 length: 9 residues. The germline V gene encodes CDR1 SNHLY and CDR2 FYNNEI. CDR3 coding DNA: TGTTCCTCCGGTGGCATTCAGTACTTC. Translating gives CSSGGIQYF.

The chain joins TRBV6-2 or TRBV6-3 to TRBJ2-7; tentative D call: TRBD1 (6 bases). Germline V gene sequence: CDR1 MNHEY, CDR2 SVGEGT. Trimming took off 2 bases at V and 0 bases at J, with 17 bases between the two ends. The CDR3 spans 17 residues. CDR3 nucleotide sequence: TGTGCCAGCAGTTACCCCGGGACACCTCCTTACTCCTACGAGCAGTACTTC. It specifies CASSYPGTPPYSYEQYF.